Below are 27 T cell receptor beta chains sequenced from a single sample in a study of Ad26.COV2.S vaccination and SARS-CoV-2 variants. Profiled with immunoSEQ multiplex PCR; TCRdb holds only in-frame clones, not every one. The sample holds 350,000 to 500,000 clones, roughly 87% seen once. Documented treatment: around 19 received Ad26.COV2.S at low or high dose, single or two shots; about five received placebo; per-sample allocation not given. Day 63 following the first vaccine or placebo injection was when the samples were taken. The sample consisted of peripheral blood, taken in a trial of Ad26.COV2.S vaccine versus placebo. The receptors were sampled from a person between 18 and 59 years old who received the Ad26.COV2.S COVID-19 vaccine or a placebo.

The chain employs TRBV7-6 and TRBJ2-7; D gene ambiguous. This CDR3 region has 14 residues. Germline V gives CDR1 SGHVS, CDR2 FNYEAQ. V was shortened by 1 base and J by 2 bases, with 9 bases between the two germline ends. The CDR3 sequence is CASSLDYTAYEQYF. CDR3 bases: TGTGCCAGCAGCTTAGATTACACCGCCTACGAGCAGTACTTC. The variable domain in full, with the rest retrieved from reference TRBV7-6 and TRBJ2-7, is GAGVSQSPRYKVTKRGQDVALRCDPISGHVSLYWYRQALGQGPEFLTYFNYEAQQDKSGLPNDRFSAERPEGSISTLTIQRTEQRDSAMYRCASSLDYTAYEQYFGPGTRLTVT.

V gene TRBV24-1 combines with J gene TRBJ2-1; D could derive from TRBD1 or TRBD2 (5 bases each). Germline V gene data show CDR1 as KGHDR and CDR2 as SFDVKD. CDR3 length equals 16 residues. Trimming removed 2 bases at V and 5 bases at J, with 15 bases between. The CDR3 sequence is CATSDYYYGGNNEQFF. DNA for the CDR3: TGTGCCACCAGTGATTACTACTATGGGGGTAACAATGAGCAGTTCTTC.

The DNA for the CDR3 is TGTGCCAGCAGTCGATCACAGGGACCGATTAGCACAGATACGCAGTATTTT. Protein: CASSRSQGPISTDTQYF. The chain carries TRBV28 and TRBJ2-3; tentative D call: TRBD1 (6 bases). Trimming removed 5 bases from V and 0 bases from J, with 18 bases in between. Germline V gene sequence: CDR1 MDHEN, CDR2 SYDVKM. This CDR3 has 17 amino acids.

This rearrangement joins TRBV19 to TRBJ1-2; D is possibly TRBD1 (6 bases). V lost 8 bases to trimming and J lost 5 bases, with 18 bases between them. CDR1 is LNHDA, CDR2 SQIVND, per germline (reference sequence). This CDR3 has 14 residues. CDR3 residues: CASYTGAGEYGYTF. The CDR3 nucleotides are TGTGCCAGTTATACGGGGGCAGGGGAGTATGGCTACACCTTC. Filled out from reference TRBV19 and TRBJ1-2, the complete variable domain reads DGGITQSPKYLFRKEGQNVTLSCEQNLNHDAMYWYRQDPGQGLRLIYYSQIVNDFQKGDIAEGYSVSREKKESFPLTVTSAQKNPTAFYLCASYTGAGEYGYTFGSGTRLTVV.

The table lists this clone with a count of one. The rearrangement uses TRBV24-1 and TRBJ1-2; D remains unclear. Germline assignment: CDR1 KGHDR and CDR2 SFDVKD. With 2 bases removed from V and 2 bases from J, the gap between germline ends came to 5 bases. This CDR3 has 13 amino acids. CDR3 nucleotides: TGTGCCACCAGTGATTCTCTAAACTATGGCTACACCTTC. Protein sequence: CATSDSLNYGYTF.

CDR3 bases: TGTGCCAGCAGTCGGGACAGGGCAAATTCACCCCTCCACTTT. Protein product: CASSRDRANSPLHF. The J gene is TRBJ1-6, the V gene TRBV28; 9 bases align to TRBD1. Germline CDR1 MDHEN, CDR2 SYDVKM. The CDR3 totals 14 residues. Trimming took 5 bases from V and 7 from J; bases not matched to a gene: 3.

This clone was observed a single time. This chain uses TRBV5-1 with TRBJ2-7, with a possible D match to TRBD1 (6 bases). The CDR3 spans 13 residues. Germline CDR1 reads SGHRS; CDR2 reads YFSETQ. Trimming shortened V by 3 bases and J by 3 bases, and 10 bases separated the two germline ends. The CDR3 protein is CASSYTGSYEQYF. Here the CDR3 DNA reads TGCGCCAGCAGCTATACAGGGAGCTACGAGCAGTACTTC. The variable domain in full, completed from reference TRBV5-1 and TRBJ2-7, reads KAGVTQTPRYLIKTRGQQVTLSCSPISGHRSVSWYQQTPGQGLQFLFEYFSETQRNKGNFPGRFSGRQFSNSRSEMNVSTLELGDSALYLCASSYTGSYEQYFGPGTRLTVT.

The CDR3 loop is CASSRDSLNTEAFF. For the CDR3, the DNA is TGTGCCAGTAGTAGGGACAGCTTGAACACTGAAGCTTTCTTT. The V gene is TRBV19, the J gene TRBJ1-1; 7 nucleotides match TRBD1. The germline V gene encodes CDR1 LNHDA and CDR2 SQIVND (reference sequence). The CDR3 spans 14 residues. After removal of 4 bases from V and 0 bases from J, the junction contained 2 bases not matched to a gene.

This sequence joins TRBV7-8 and TRBJ2-7; no clear D gene. Germline V gives CDR1 SGHVS, CDR2 FQNEAQ. V dropped 2 bases and J dropped 3 bases, with 14 bases sitting between them. The CDR3 loop spans 15 amino acids. The CDR3 protein is CASSLYPGRIYEQYF. CDR3 coding DNA: TGTGCCAGCAGCTTATACCCCGGACGGATCTACGAGCAGTACTTC.

The rearrangement uses TRBV6-6 and TRBJ1-5; TRBD1 is a possible D gene (6 bases). V lost 5 bases to trimming and J lost 4 bases, with 27 bases between them. Germline loops: CDR1 MNHNY, CDR2 SVGAGI (reference sequence). The CDR3 runs 19 residues. The CDR3 DNA reads as TGTGCCAGCAGTCAATCGACCGACAGGACTATGGGGGGAAATCAGCCCCAGCATTTT. Encoded protein: CASSQSTDRTMGGNQPQHF.

The DNA for the CDR3 is TGTGCCAGCAGTGCGGAATTGCCTAACGAGCAGTACTTC. Translating gives CASSAELPNEQYF. This sequence joins TRBV2 and TRBJ2-7; no definite D call. Trimming took 4 bases from V and 5 from J, leaving 12 bases between them. The CDR3 is 13 amino acids. Germline loops: CDR1 SNHLY, CDR2 FYNNEI.

The J gene is TRBJ1-4, the V gene TRBV28; D gene ambiguous. Per germline, CDR1 MDHEN and CDR2 SYDVKM. The CDR3 spans 16 residues. V lost 4 bases and J lost 5, with 17 bases in between. The CDR3 spells CASSSAGWAGNEKLFF. CDR3 nucleotide sequence: TGTGCCAGCAGTTCCGCTGGCTGGGCAGGAAATGAAAAACTGTTTTTT.

Only a few counts were recorded for this clone. The chain has TRBV7-9 and TRBJ2-7, with D possibly being TRBD1 (6 bases). Trimming pared 5 bases from V and 4 bases from J, leaving 18 bases between. Germline V gene lookup returns CDR1 SEHNR and CDR2 FQNEAQ (reference sequence). The CDR3 runs to 15 residues. CDR3 sequence: CASSPDRVTRYEQYF. The CDR3 nucleotides are TGTGCCAGCAGCCCGGACAGAGTGACTCGATACGAGCAGTACTTC.

This clone was seen just once. The chain uses TRBV18 and TRBJ1-1; 7 bases agree with TRBD1. Per germline, CDR1 KGHSH and CDR2 LQKENI. V gave up 6 bases and J gave up 0 bases; unmatched junction bases: 7. There are 15 residues in the CDR3. The CDR3 coding sequence is TGTGCCAGCTCCCAGGCGACAGGGTTGAACACTGAAGCTTTCTTT. Its protein product is CASSQATGLNTEAFF.

V usage is TRBV5-1 and J usage is TRBJ2-3; D tentatively fits TRBD1 or TRBD2 (5 bases each). V dropped 1 base and J dropped 4 bases, with 19 bases sitting between them. Germline V gives CDR1 SGHRS, CDR2 YFSETQ. The CDR3 has 17 residues. CDR3 bases: TGCGCCAGCAGCTTGACCATCTCGGGGACCAGCGCAGATACGCAGTATTTT. Translated: CASSLTISGTSADTQYF. Based on the CDR3 plus reference TRBV5-1 and TRBJ2-3, the full variable domain is KAGVTQTPRYLIKTRGQQVTLSCSPISGHRSVSWYQQTPGQGLQFLFEYFSETQRNKGNFPGRFSGRQFSNSRSEMNVSTLELGDSALYLCASSLTISGTSADTQYFGPGTRLTVL.

V is TRBV6-5 and J is TRBJ2-7; D perhaps matches TRBD2 (6 bases). The V and J ends lost 2 bases and 2 bases respectively, with 13 bases between them. Germline V CDR1 and CDR2: MNHEY, SVGAGI. There are 15 residues in the CDR3. CDR3 protein: CASSYRASDPYEQYF. The CDR3 region has the DNA TGTGCCAGCAGTTACCGCGCTAGCGACCCCTACGAGCAGTACTTC.

The chain uses TRBV28 and TRBJ2-7; D unclear. Per germline, CDR1 MDHEN and CDR2 SYDVKM. The CDR3 is 13 amino acids. Trimming stripped 6 bases from V and 2 bases from J, with 11 bases between. The CDR3 DNA reads as TGTGCCAGCAGGAGAACACAAGCCTACGAGCAGTACTTC. It yields the protein CASRRTQAYEQYF.

The chain combines TRBV7-2 with TRBJ2-3; 7 bases align to TRBD2. CDR3 length: 16 residues. Germline CDR1 reads SGHTA; CDR2 reads FQGNSA. The V gene end was trimmed by 1 base and the J gene end by 2 bases; junction bases not matched to a gene: 6. Here the CDR3 DNA reads TGTGCCAGCAGCTTAGGGGCTAGCGGATTCACAGATACGCAGTATTTT. Encoded protein: CASSLGASGFTDTQYF.

The V gene is TRBV19, the J gene TRBJ2-1, with 8 bases matching TRBD2. V lost 5 bases and J lost 0; bases outside the gene matches: 6. The CDR3 is 16 amino acids. Germline CDR1 is LNHDA and CDR2 is SQIVND (reference sequence). The CDR3 loop is CASSPKSGSSYNEQFF. The DNA for the CDR3 is TGTGCCAGTAGTCCGAAGAGCGGGAGCTCCTACAATGAGCAGTTCTTC.

The genes are TRBV7-2 and TRBJ2-7; 11 bases match TRBD2. The germline CDR1 and CDR2 sequences are SGHTA and FQGNSA. The length of the CDR3 is 17 residues. Trimming at V came to 5 bases and at J to 6 bases, leaving 15 bases not matched to a gene. CDR3 in amino acids: CASSLRSGRGYVSEQYF. The CDR3 nucleotides are TGTGCCAGCAGCCTCCGTAGCGGGAGGGGGTATGTGTCCGAGCAGTACTTC.

The chain recombines TRBV5-8 with TRBJ2-1, with D tentatively TRBD1 (6 bases). The V gene lost 4 bases and the J gene lost 10 bases, with 21 bases spanning the gap. The CDR3 covers 15 residues. Germline V gives CDR1 SGHTS, CDR2 YDEGEE. CDR3 sequence (DNA): TGTGCCAGCAGCCCCTATAGGGGGTGGGCCGGGGAGCAGTTCTTC. It is translated as CASSPYRGWAGEQFF.

The V gene is TRBV28, the J gene TRBJ2-7, with unresolved D. CDR1 is MDHEN, CDR2 SYDVKM, per germline. The CDR3 sequence is 13 residues long. V was trimmed by 4 bases and J by 3 bases, leaving 10 bases between them. The CDR3 nucleotides read TGTGCCAGCAGTTGGCAGGTCCACTACGAGCAGTACTTC. This codes for CASSWQVHYEQYF. Based on the CDR3 plus reference TRBV28 and TRBJ2-7, the full variable domain is DVKVTQSSRYLVKRTGEKVFLECVQDMDHENMFWYRQDPGLGLRLIYFSYDVKMKEKGDIPEGYSVSREKKERFSLILESASTNQTSMYLCASSWQVHYEQYFGPGTRLTVT.

The V gene is TRBV11-3, the J gene TRBJ2-4, with D unclear. Trimming stripped 4 bases from V and 6 bases from J, with 10 bases between. Germline V gene sequence: CDR1 SGHNT, CDR2 YENEEA. The CDR3 is 13 amino acids. DNA for the CDR3: TGTGCCAGCAGCTCAGGTGGCGGAAACATTCAGTACTTC. Translated: CASSSGGGNIQYF.

The chain employs TRBV28 and TRBJ2-7; TRBD1 might be the D (6 bases). This CDR3 is 13 amino acids long. V was shortened by 3 bases and J by 5 bases, with 11 bases between the two germline ends. Germline values: CDR1 MDHEN, CDR2 SYDVKM. DNA for the CDR3: TGTGCCAGCAGTTTGGTCAGGGGCCACGAGCAGTACTTC. Amino acid sequence: CASSLVRGHEQYF.

This chain links TRBV11-1 with TRBJ2-7, with 9 bases identical to TRBD2. V dropped 5 bases and J dropped 2; count of bases not matched to a gene: 4. Germline CDR1 SGHAT, CDR2 FQDESV (reference sequence). The CDR3 covers 14 residues. CDR3 amino acids: CASSPRTSAYEQYF. The DNA of the CDR3 is TGTGCCAGCAGCCCTCGGACTAGCGCCTACGAGCAGTACTTC.

CDR3 coding DNA: TGCGCCAGCAGCCAAGAACGGGGGGAAAGGCGGTATGGCTACACCTTC. Protein product: CASSQERGERRYGYTF. V and J are TRBV4-1 and TRBJ1-2; D is possibly TRBD1 (5 bases). Germline-derived CDR1 and CDR2 are MGHRA and YSYEKL. There are 16 residues in the CDR3. V lost 0 bases and J lost 5, with 16 bases in between.

The chain recombines TRBV7-3 with TRBJ2-1; 7 bases map to TRBD1. V lost 3 bases, J lost 7 bases, and 3 bases stayed unmatched. CDR1 is SGHTA, CDR2 FQGTGA, per germline. This CDR3 is built from 13 residues. The CDR3 spells CASSFGTENEQFF. CDR3 in DNA: TGTGCCAGCAGCTTCGGGACAGAGAATGAGCAGTTCTTC.